The present TCR beta chain was sequenced within a study of T cells in localized non-small cell lung cancer. This CDR3 has 14 residues. V was pared by 5 bases and J by 2 bases, with 13 bases between. The germline V gene has CDR1 SEHNR and CDR2 FQNEAQ (reference sequence). Sequencing was performed with immunoSEQ multiplex PCR; in TCRdb, only in-frame clones are kept and a portion is missing. The sample has 25,000 to 35,000 clones; about 91% are singletons. A single count supports this clone. What it binds is unknown. Overall study results and limits: In the blood, greater T cell density corresponded to longer overall survival. In uninvolved adjacent lung, T cell clonality reached its highest value, exceeding tumor. Analysis by sequencing included only one tumor region, so heterogeneity remains possible. For the top 100 tumor clones, a median about 60 also appeared in adjacent lung.

The V call is TRBV7-9, the J call TRBJ2-7; D is unclear. This clonotype originated in a man between 40 and 70 years old with stage II lung adenocarcinoma. The input for sequencing was PBMCs, taken before any cancer treatment. The CDR3 sequence: CASSLPPNPYEQYF. The CDR3 DNA follows: TGTGCCAGCAGCCTCCCCCCCAACCCCTACGAGCAGTACTTC.